This TCR beta chain was documented in a study of blood T cell repertoires in COVID-19. The assay was immunoSEQ multiplex PCR, and TCRdb's table has in-frame clones only and misses some. The sample consists of 350,000 to 400,000 clones, 80% to 95% of them appearing once. This study enrolled people aged roughly 18 to 90 from about two dozen US geographic areas. Grouping used clinical history reported by participants in a survey and questionnaire. Input material: PBMCs or T cells enriched from blood (not recorded which). This TCR was recovered from a woman aged 40 to 50 who had been exposed to COVID-19.

As DNA, the CDR3 is TGTGCCAGTAGTACGACAGGGGCCGTCACTGAAGCTTTCTTT. Protein sequence: CASSTTGAVTEAFF. V and J are TRBV19 and TRBJ1-1; 8 positions agree with TRBD1. The CDR3 has 14 amino acids. The germline CDR1 and CDR2 sequences are LNHDA and SQIVND (reference sequence). V lost 4 bases to trimming and J lost 4 bases; unmatched junction nucleotides: 5.